These T cell receptor beta chains were read from a single sample in a study of control samples from healthy donors and cancer patients. The repertoire was sequenced with immunoSEQ multiplex PCR; TCRdb's copy has only in-frame clones and lacks some. The sample carries 120,000 or so clones, approximately 87% recorded once. Sample: blood. The origin of the receptors is a man aged 25 to 40 in good health. CDR3s include the opening cysteine and the closing phenylalanine or tryptophan. Each record gives: clone size, V gene, J gene, D gene, CDR3 DNA, CDR3 protein. D genes are given only for firm matches. Size is stated for part of the rows, as once, few or many counts, or as a class when the clone is expanded.

>NA|TRBV19|TRBJ1-1|TRBD1
TGTGCCAGTAGTATAGATCGGGAATTCGGACAGGGGAACACTGAAGCTTTCTTT
CASSIDREFGQGNTEAFF
>NA|TRBV5-8|TRBJ1-5|NA
TGTGCCAGCAGTCGGTTGTTGGGTAGCAATCAGCCCCAGCATTTT
CASSRLLGSNQPQHF
>NA|TRBV6-5|TRBJ1-1|TRBD1
TGTGCCAGCAGACTCCGACAGGGCGAAAACACTGAAGCTTTCTTT
CASRLRQGENTEAFF
>once|TRBV11-3|TRBJ1-2|NA
TGTGCCAGCAGTCAAGAGGGTAGAGGAGGAGTGAGGGGCTACACCTTC
CASSQEGRGGVRGYTF
>NA|TRBV11-2|TRBJ1-1|NA
TGTGCCAGCAGCTCACGACAAGGGCAGAACACTGAAGCTTTCTTT
CASSSRQGQNTEAFF
>NA|TRBV6-5|TRBJ2-3|NA
TGTGCCAGCAGTTCCCAGGGGGGGAATACGCAGTATTTT
CASSSQGGNTQYF
>NA|TRBV9|TRBJ2-2|NA
TGTGCCAGCAGCGTAGTGGACTACAGGAGCACCGGGGAGCTGTTTTTT
CASSVVDYRSTGELFF
>NA|TRBV6-5|TRBJ2-3|NA
TGTGCCACCAGCGACACTTTCACAGATACGCAGTATTTT
CATSDTFTDTQYF
>NA|TRBV2|TRBJ2-6|NA
TGTGCCAGCAGAGACAGGTCTGGGGCCAACGTCCTGACTTTC
CASRDRSGANVLTF
>NA|TRBV12-3/TRBV12-4|TRBJ2-5|TRBD2
TGTGCCAGCAGGACTAGCGGCCAAGAGACCCAGTACTTC
CASRTSGQETQYF
>NA|TRBV5-1|TRBJ1-4|TRBD1
TGCGCCAGCAGCATGGCCGGGACAGAAGAAAAACTGTTTTTT
CASSMAGTEEKLFF
>once|TRBV2|TRBJ1-4|TRBD1
TGTGCCAGCAGAGTCCCGGGACAGGGGGCGCAGGCTAATGAAAAACTGTTTTTT
CASRVPGQGAQANEKLFF
>NA|TRBV4-2|TRBJ1-2|TRBD1
TGTGCCAGCAGCCAAGTGGCGGGACAGTCGGCTTATGGCTACACCTTC
CASSQVAGQSAYGYTF
>NA|TRBV6-5|TRBJ1-2|NA
TGTGCCAGCAGGGTACAGGGAAGATATGGCTACACCTTC
CASRVQGRYGYTF
>NA|TRBV7-8|TRBJ1-5|NA
TGTGCCAGCAGCCCACAACGGACAGATTTCAATCAGCCCCAGCATTTT
CASSPQRTDFNQPQHF
>NA|TRBV19|TRBJ1-4|NA
TGTGCCAGTAGTACTGGACTGCTGCTCTCGACTAATGAAAAACTGTTTTTT
CASSTGLLLSTNEKLFF
>once|TRBV19|TRBJ1-5|NA
TGTGCCAGTAGTATAGAATCAGTTCAGCCCCAGCATTTT
CASSIESVQPQHF
>NA|TRBV28|TRBJ2-3|NA
TGTGCCAGCAGTTTTATAGGGGAGGTAGATACGCAGTATTTT
CASSFIGEVDTQYF
>NA|TRBV9|TRBJ1-4|NA
TGTGCCAGCAGCGTAGCTTTAGGGGCGAGGAATGAAAAACTGTTTTTT
CASSVALGARNEKLFF
>NA|TRBV19|TRBJ2-5|NA
TGTGCCAGTAGTAGGGGTAGGGGAGAGACCCAGTACTTC
CASSRGRGETQYF
>NA|TRBV25-1|TRBJ2-2|NA
TGTGCCAGCAGTGATCCCTCACGGACCTCAGGGAATCCTGGGGAGCTGTTTTTT
CASSDPSRTSGNPGELFF
>NA|TRBV27|TRBJ1-2|NA
TGTGCCAGCAGTTTTAATCCAGGGACCTATGGCTACACCTTC
CASSFNPGTYGYTF
>NA|TRBV10-3|TRBJ1-1|NA
TGTGCCACCCAGAGGGAGAGCACTGAAGCTTTCTTT
CATQRESTEAFF
>NA|TRBV10-3|TRBJ1-6|NA
TGTGCCACCGCCCAGGGACTACCTAATTCACCCCTCCACTTT
CATAQGLPNSPLHF
>NA|TRBV2|TRBJ1-3|NA
TGTGCCACCGGGCAGGGCCTTGCCGGAAACACCATATATTTT
CATGQGLAGNTIYF
>NA|TRBV30|TRBJ2-7|NA
TGTGCCTGGAGTGTTTCTGGGGGAGTTATAGGCTTC
CAWSVSGGVIGF
>NA|TRBV21-1|TRBJ1-2|NA
TGTGCCAGCAGCAGTTCCGCTTGTAACTATGGCTACACCTTC
CASSSSACNYGYTF
>NA|TRBV9|TRBJ2-1|TRBD1
TGTGCCAGCACCCGTAGTGGGACAGGGGTAACTAATGAGCAGTTCTTC
CASTRSGTGVTNEQFF
>NA|TRBV2|TRBJ1-1|TRBD1
TGTGCCAGCAGTTCGGACAGGGGGGCGAGCACTGAAGCTTTCTTT
CASSSDRGASTEAFF
>NA|TRBV5-6|TRBJ2-7|NA
TGTGCCAGCAGCTTTAGAACTCGTTCGAACAGGAAGACTCCCTACGAGCAGTACTTC
CASSFRTRSNRKTPYEQYF
>NA|TRBV14|TRBJ2-1|TRBD1
TGTGCCAGCAGCCAAAACCGGGACAGCGTCTACAATGAGCAGTTCTTC
CASSQNRDSVYNEQFF
>few|TRBV21-1|TRBJ2-6|NA
TGTGCCAGCAGCAGCGTTCAGGGGTTCTCTGGGGCCAACGTCCTGACTTTC
CASSSVQGFSGANVLTF
>once|TRBV6-5|TRBJ1-1|TRBD1
TGTGCCAGCAGTTACTCGAGAGGGGGCGGGGAAGCTTTCTTT
CASSYSRGGGEAFF
>NA|TRBV9|TRBJ1-2|NA
TGTGCCAGCAGCGTAGATCCCGGGGGCGACTATGGCTACACCTTC
CASSVDPGGDYGYTF
>NA|TRBV3-1/TRBV3-2|TRBJ2-1|TRBD2
TGTGCCAGCAGCCACTTTACCGGGACTAGCGTCACCTCGGATGAGCAGTTCTTC
CASSHFTGTSVTSDEQFF
>once|TRBV24-1|TRBJ1-4|TRBD1
TGTGCCACCAGTACCGGGACAGGGGATGAAAAACTGTTTTTT
CATSTGTGDEKLFF
>NA|TRBV9|TRBJ2-3|NA
TGTGCCAGCAGCGTAGCCACAATTTCCCAGCAGTATTTT
CASSVATISQQYF
>few|TRBV29-1|TRBJ1-1|NA
TGCAGCGTTGAGGCAGTTGGCTCCACTGAAGCTTTCTTT
CSVEAVGSTEAFF
>NA|TRBV11-2|TRBJ1-4|NA
TGTGCCAGCAGCCCCCGACAGCCCAATGAAAAACTGTTTTTT
CASSPRQPNEKLFF
>NA|TRBV6-5|TRBJ1-6|NA
TGTGCCAGCAACAACAGGGAACGCAGTTCACCCCTCCACTTT
CASNNRERSSPLHF
>medium-sized|TRBV7-9|TRBJ2-5|NA
TGTGCCAGCAGCTTAGAATGGGGTCCGGAGACCCAGTACTTC
CASSLEWGPETQYF
>NA|TRBV18|TRBJ2-7|NA
TGTGCCAGCTCATCTAGCTCCTACGAGCAGTACTTC
CASSSSSYEQYF
>NA|TRBV15|TRBJ1-3|NA
TGTGCCACCAGCAAGGGGAACTCTGGAAACACCATATATTTT
CATSKGNSGNTIYF
>NA|TRBV13|TRBJ1-5|TRBD1
TGTGCCAGCAGCATGGGACAGTACAATCAGCCCCAGCATTTT
CASSMGQYNQPQHF
>NA|TRBV9|TRBJ2-1|NA
TGTGCCAGCAGCGCCCAGGGGAATGAGCAGTTCTTC
CASSAQGNEQFF
>few|TRBV6-5|TRBJ1-2|TRBD1
TGTGCCAGCAGTTGGCTAGGGACAGGGGAAGGCTACACCTTC
CASSWLGTGEGYTF
>NA|TRBV29-1|TRBJ2-5|TRBD2
TGCAGCGTTGGTGGTATAGCGGGGGTAGAGACCCAGTACTTC
CSVGGIAGVETQYF
>NA|TRBV5-1|TRBJ2-5|TRBD2
TGCGCCAGCAGCAGAACTAGCGGGGGGACCCAAGAGACCCAGTACTTC
CASSRTSGGTQETQYF
>once|TRBV7-3|TRBJ1-2|NA
TGTGCCAGCAGGTCCTCGGGCTATGGCTACACCTTC
CASRSSGYGYTF
>NA|TRBV7-2|TRBJ2-3|TRBD2
TGTGCCAGCAGCACCCACGCTAGCGGGGGGGCGAAAACGCAGTATTTT
CASSTHASGGAKTQYF
>NA|TRBV11-3|TRBJ2-3|TRBD1
TGTGCCAGCAGCTTACCCTCGACAGGGGATACAGATACGCAGTATTTT
CASSLPSTGDTDTQYF
>NA|TRBV4-1|TRBJ1-2|NA
TGCGCCTGCTGCCAAGGGAGGGGGGTACAGGGTGAAGGCTACACCTTC
CACCQGRGVQGEGYTF
>NA|TRBV27|TRBJ2-1|NA
TGTGCCAGCAGCCTTACTCCCCCGGGGTCTTACTACAATGAGCAGTTCTTC
CASSLTPPGSYYNEQFF
>NA|TRBV5-1|TRBJ2-7|TRBD1
TGCGCCAGCAGCCCTGGGACAGGACGATCCTACGAGCAGTACTTC
CASSPGTGRSYEQYF